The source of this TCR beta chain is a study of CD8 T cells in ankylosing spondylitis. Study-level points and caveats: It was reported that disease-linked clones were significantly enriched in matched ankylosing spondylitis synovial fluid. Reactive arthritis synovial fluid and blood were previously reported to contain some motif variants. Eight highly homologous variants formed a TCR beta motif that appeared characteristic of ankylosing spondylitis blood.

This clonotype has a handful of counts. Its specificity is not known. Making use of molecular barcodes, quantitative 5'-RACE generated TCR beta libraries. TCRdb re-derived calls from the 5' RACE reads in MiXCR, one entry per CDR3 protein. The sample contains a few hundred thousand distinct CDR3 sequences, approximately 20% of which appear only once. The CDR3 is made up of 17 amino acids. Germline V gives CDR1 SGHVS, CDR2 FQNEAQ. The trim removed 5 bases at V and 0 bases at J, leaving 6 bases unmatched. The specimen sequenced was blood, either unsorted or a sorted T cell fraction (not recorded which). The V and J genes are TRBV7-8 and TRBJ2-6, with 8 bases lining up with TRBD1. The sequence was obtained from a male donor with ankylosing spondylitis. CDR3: CASSHGQGYSGANVLTF. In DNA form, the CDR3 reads TGTGCCAGCAGCCATGGACAGGGTTACTCTGGGGCCAACGTCCTGACTTTC.